Sequencing of this T cell receptor (beta chain) was carried out in a study of CD8+ T cells in alopecia areata. J gave up 4 bases and V 3 bases, and 4 bases lay outside the gene matches. Germline loops: CDR1 SQVTM, CDR2 ANQGSEA. This CDR3 region has 14 residues. cDNA prepared by RNA extraction and subsequent reverse transcription served as the template for sequencing. Measured with immunoSEQ multiplex PCR; TCRdb has only the in-frame clones, and not every one. The sample has approximately 200,000 clones, roughly 64% seen once. Treatment specified: oral pan-JAK inhibitor, 5-10 mg twice daily. The chain is built from TRBV29-1 and TRBJ2-3; 10 nucleotides agree with TRBD1. The starting material was CD4+ T cells sorted from blood, obtained at week 24, from a patient treated with tofacitinib. The receptor was isolated from a human donor with alopecia areata. Here the CDR3 DNA reads TGCAGCGTTGATGGGACAGGGGTATCAGATACGCAGTATTTT. Amino acid sequence: CSVDGTGVSDTQYF.